The present entry profiles one TCR beta chain with its context. This specimen belongs to a study of blood T cell repertoires in COVID-19. Profiling relied on immunoSEQ multiplex PCR, and the TCRdb table lists in-frame clones only, not all of them. The sample has roughly 200,000 clones; 75% to 90% are singletons. Trimming pared 6 bases from V and 5 bases from J, leaving 17 bases between. CDR3 size: 15 residues. CDR1 is MNHEY, CDR2 SVGAGI, per germline. Sequencing used peripheral blood. The chain links TRBV6-5 to TRBJ1-5; D not resolved. The TCR comes from a man in his forties with acute or convalescent COVID-19. The CDR3 region has the DNA TGTGCCAGCAGCCCGCTTGACGGGTTTTATCAGCCCCAGCATTTT. This gives the protein CASSPLDGFYQPQHF.